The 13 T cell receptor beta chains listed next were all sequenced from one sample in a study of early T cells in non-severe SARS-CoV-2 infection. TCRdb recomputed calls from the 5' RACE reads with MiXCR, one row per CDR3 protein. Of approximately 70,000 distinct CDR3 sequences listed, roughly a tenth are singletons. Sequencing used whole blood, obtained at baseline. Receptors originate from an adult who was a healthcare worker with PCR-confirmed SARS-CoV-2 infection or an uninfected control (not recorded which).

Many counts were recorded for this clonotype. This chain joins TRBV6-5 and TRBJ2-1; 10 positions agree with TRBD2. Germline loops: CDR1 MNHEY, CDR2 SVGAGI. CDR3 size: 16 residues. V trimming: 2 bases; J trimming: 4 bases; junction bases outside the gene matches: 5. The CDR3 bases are TGTGCCAGCAGTTACCACCTACTAGCGGGATACAATGAGCAGTTCTTC. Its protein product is CASSYHLLAGYNEQFF.

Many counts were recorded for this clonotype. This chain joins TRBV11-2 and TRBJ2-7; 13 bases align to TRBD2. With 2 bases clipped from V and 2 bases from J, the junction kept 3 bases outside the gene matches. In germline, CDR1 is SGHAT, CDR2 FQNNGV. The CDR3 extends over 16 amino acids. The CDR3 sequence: CASSLTSGGATYEQYF. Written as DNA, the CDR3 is TGTGCCAGCAGCTTAACTAGCGGGGGGGCCACCTACGAGCAGTACTTC.

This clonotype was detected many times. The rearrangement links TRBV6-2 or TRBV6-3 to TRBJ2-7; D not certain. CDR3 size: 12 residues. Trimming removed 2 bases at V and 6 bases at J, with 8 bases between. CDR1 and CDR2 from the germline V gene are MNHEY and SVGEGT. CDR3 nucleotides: TGTGCCAGCAGTTACGGGCGCCTCGAGCAGTACTTC. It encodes CASSYGRLEQYF.

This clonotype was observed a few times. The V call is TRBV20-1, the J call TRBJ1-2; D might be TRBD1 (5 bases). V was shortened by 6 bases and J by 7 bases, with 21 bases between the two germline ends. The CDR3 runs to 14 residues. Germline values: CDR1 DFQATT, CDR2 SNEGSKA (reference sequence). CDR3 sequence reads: CSAEAADSFTGYTF. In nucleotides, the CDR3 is TGCAGTGCAGAAGCCGCTGACAGTTTCACTGGCTACACCTTC.

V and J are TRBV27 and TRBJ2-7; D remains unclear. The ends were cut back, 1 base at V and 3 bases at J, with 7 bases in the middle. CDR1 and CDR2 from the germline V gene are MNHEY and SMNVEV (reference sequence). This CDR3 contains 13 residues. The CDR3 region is CASSLLNNYEQYF. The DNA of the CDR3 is TGTGCCAGCAGTTTATTGAACAACTACGAGCAGTACTTC.

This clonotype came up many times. The CDR3 sequence: CASSWGTGNTEAFF. The CDR3 DNA reads TGTGCCAGCAGTTGGGGGACAGGTAACACTGAAGCTTTCTTT. This chain uses TRBV12-3 or TRBV12-4 with TRBJ1-1, with 8 nucleotides matching TRBD1. V gave up 4 bases and J gave up 2 bases; unmatched junction bases: 3. CDR3 length equals 14 residues.

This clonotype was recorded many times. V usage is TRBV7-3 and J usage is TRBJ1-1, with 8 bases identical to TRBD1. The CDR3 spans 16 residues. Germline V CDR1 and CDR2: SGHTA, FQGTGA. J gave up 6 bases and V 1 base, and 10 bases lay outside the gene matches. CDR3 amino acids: CASSLNPRGPFPEAFF. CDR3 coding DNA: TGTGCCAGCAGCTTAAACCCCAGGGGGCCCTTCCCTGAAGCTTTCTTT.

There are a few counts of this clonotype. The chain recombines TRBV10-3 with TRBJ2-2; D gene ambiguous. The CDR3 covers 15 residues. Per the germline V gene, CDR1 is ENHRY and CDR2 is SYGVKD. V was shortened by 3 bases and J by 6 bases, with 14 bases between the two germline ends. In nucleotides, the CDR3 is TGTGCCATCAGTGAATATGAGAGCCGGTCCGGGGAGCTGTTTTTT. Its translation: CAISEYESRSGELFF.

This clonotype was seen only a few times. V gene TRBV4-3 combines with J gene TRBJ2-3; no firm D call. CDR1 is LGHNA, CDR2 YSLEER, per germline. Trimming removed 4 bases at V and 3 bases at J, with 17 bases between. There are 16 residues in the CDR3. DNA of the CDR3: TGCGCCAGCAGCCCGGCAGGTTCGTTTAGGACAGATACGCAGTATTTT. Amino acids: CASSPAGSFRTDTQYF.

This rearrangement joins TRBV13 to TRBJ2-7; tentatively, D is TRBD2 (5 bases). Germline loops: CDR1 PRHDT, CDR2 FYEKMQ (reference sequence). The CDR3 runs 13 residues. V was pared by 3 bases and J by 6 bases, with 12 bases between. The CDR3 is CASSFRGRGEQYF. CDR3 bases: TGTGCCAGCAGCTTCAGAGGGCGTGGCGAGCAGTACTTC. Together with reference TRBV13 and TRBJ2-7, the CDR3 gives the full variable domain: AAGVIQSPRHLIKEKRETATLKCYPIPRHDTVYWYQQGPGQDPQFLISFYEKMQSDKGSIPDRFSAQQFSDYHSELNMSSLELGDSALYFCASSFRGRGEQYFGPGTRLTVT.

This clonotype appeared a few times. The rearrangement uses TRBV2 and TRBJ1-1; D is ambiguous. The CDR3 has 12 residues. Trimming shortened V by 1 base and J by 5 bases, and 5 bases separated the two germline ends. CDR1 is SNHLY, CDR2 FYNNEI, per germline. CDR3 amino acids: CASSEGQTEAFF. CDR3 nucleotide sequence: TGTGCCAGCAGTGAAGGGCAGACTGAAGCTTTCTTT.

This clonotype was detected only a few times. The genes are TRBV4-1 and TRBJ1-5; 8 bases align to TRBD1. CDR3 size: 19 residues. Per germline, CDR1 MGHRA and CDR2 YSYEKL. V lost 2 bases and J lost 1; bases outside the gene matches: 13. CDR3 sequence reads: CASSQHARDRPGSNQPQHF. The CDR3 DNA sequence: TGCGCCAGCAGCCAACACGCCCGGGACAGGCCCGGGAGCAATCAGCCCCAGCATTTT.

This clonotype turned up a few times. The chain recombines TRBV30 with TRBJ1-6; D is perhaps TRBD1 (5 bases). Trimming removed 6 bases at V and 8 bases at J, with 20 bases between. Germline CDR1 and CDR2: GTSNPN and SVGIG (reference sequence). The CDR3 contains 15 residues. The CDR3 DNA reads TGTGCCTGCGCCCCGTGGGGGTCTCGGGATTCACCCCTCCACTTT. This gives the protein CACAPWGSRDSPLHF.